This paragraph covers one T cell receptor beta chain sequence. Libraries were prepared by immunoSEQ multiplex PCR; TCRdb keeps only in-frame clonotypes and omits some of them. Counted here are approximately 100,000 clones, 70% to 90% occurring once; the ten biggest clones make up about 2.5%. The data derive from a study of T cell responses to AZD1222 COVID-19 vaccine. CDR3 size: 14 residues. J lost 3 bases, V lost 4 bases, and 6 bases had no gene match. Germline V gives CDR1 SGDLS, CDR2 YYNGEE. Sequenced material: peripheral blood, taken 28 days after the second AZD1222 dose. The chain carries TRBV9 and TRBJ1-1; 7 bases agree with TRBD1. The TCR sequence derives from an adult who received the AZD1222 COVID-19 vaccine. The CDR3 loop reads CASSFFDRDTEAFF. Here the CDR3 DNA reads TGTGCCAGCAGCTTCTTCGACAGGGACACTGAAGCTTTCTTT.